This T cell receptor (beta chain) was profiled in a study of blood T cell repertoires in COVID-19. For the study at large: T cells, B-cell-depleted T cells, or PBMCs supplied cDNA or gDNA.

Produced via immunoSEQ multiplex PCR; TCRdb's table is partial and in-frame only. Of 430,000 or so clones detected, roughly 90% appear once; the ten largest clones hold less than 2%. In assigning cohorts, the study relied on participant-reported clinical history. Sequenced material: PBMCs or T cells enriched from blood (not recorded which). This clonotype was obtained from a woman aged 40-49 years who had recovered from COVID-19.

The CDR3 nucleotides read TGTGCCACCAGCAGTGGAGGACAGGGCTGGAACACTGAAGCTTTCTTT. Its protein is CATSSGGQGWNTEAFF. The chain joins TRBV15 to TRBJ1-1; 8 nucleotides match TRBD1. This CDR3 spans 16 amino acids. V lost 3 bases to trimming and J lost 1 base; unmatched junction nucleotides: 7. Germline V gives CDR1 LNHNV, CDR2 YYDKDF (reference sequence).